This T cell receptor beta chain was captured by sequencing in a study of T cells after yellow fever vaccination. This clonotype has ten or more counts. Trimming pared 4 bases from V and 7 bases from J, leaving 16 bases between. The CDR3 has 14 amino acids. CDR1 and CDR2 from the germline V gene are SGHTA and FQGNSA. TCRdb reanalysed the 5' RACE reads using MiXCR and keeps one entry per CDR3 protein. This table has about 350,000 distinct CDR3 sequences, approximately 8% appearing once. The sequence was obtained from a man younger than 35 who received the YFV17D yellow fever vaccine. The sequencing used PBMCs, collected 35 to 50 days after the first yellow fever vaccination. This sequence joins TRBV7-2 and TRBJ1-1; D is unresolved. The CDR3 region is CASSSPTRLGEAFF. The CDR3 nucleotides are TGTGCCAGCAGCTCTCCTACGAGGCTTGGTGAAGCTTTCTTT. Full variable domain (remainder filled in from reference TRBV7-2 and TRBJ1-1): GAGVSQSPSNKVTEKGKDVELRCDPISGHTALYWYRQSLGQGLEFLIYFQGNSAPDKSGLPSDRFSAERTGGSVSTLTIQRTQQEDSAVYLCASSSPTRLGEAFFGQGTRLTVV.